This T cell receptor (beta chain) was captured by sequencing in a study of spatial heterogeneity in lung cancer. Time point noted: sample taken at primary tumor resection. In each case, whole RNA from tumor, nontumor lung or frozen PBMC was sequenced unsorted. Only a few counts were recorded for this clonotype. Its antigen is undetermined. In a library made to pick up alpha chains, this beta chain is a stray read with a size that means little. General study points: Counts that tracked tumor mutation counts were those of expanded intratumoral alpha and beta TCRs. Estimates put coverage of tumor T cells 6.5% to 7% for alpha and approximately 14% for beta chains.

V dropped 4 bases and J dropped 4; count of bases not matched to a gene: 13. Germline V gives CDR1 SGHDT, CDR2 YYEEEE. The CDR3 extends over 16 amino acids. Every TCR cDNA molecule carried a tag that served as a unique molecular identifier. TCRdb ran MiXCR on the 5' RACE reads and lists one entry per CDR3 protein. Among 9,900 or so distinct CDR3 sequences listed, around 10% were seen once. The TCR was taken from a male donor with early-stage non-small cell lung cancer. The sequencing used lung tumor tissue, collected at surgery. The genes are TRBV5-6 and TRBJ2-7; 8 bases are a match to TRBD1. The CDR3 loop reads CASSTPPGQVTYEQYV. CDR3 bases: TGTGCCAGCAGCACTCCCCCGGGACAGGTCACTTACGAGCAGTACGTC.